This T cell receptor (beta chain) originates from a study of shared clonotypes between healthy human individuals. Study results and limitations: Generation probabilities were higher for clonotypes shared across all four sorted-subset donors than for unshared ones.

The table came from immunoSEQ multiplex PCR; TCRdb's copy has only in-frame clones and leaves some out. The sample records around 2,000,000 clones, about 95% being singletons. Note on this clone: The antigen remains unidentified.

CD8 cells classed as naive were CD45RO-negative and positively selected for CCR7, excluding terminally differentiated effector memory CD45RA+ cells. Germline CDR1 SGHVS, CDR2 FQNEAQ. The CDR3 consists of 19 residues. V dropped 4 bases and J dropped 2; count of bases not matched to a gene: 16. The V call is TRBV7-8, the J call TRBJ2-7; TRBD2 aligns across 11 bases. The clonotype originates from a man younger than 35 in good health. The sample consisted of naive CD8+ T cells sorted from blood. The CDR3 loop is CASSWVMASGGNAAYEQYF. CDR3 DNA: TGTGCCAGCAGCTGGGTCATGGCTAGCGGGGGGAACGCTGCCTACGAGCAGTACTTC.